Below are 23 T cell receptor beta chains sequenced from a single sample in a study of cytomegalovirus exposure and HLA in healthy donors. Vbeta (60) and Jbeta (13) primers were used in the PCR. This table comes from immunoSEQ multiplex PCR, and its TCRdb copy is limited to in-frame clones, with some not included. The sample has about 170,000 clones; about four fifths are singletons. Sequencing used PBMCs. These receptors were obtained from a woman under 30 in good health and CMV-seronegative.

As for this clone: An end of the junction does not agree with germline; a read error may underlie this. Other DNA variants within this sample encode the same CDR3. The chain is built from TRBV5-1 and TRBJ2-2; weak D call: TRBD1 (6 bases). The CDR3 consists of 15 residues. Germline CDR1 reads SGHRS; CDR2 reads YFSETQ. Here the CDR3 reads CASSLGQGNTGELFF. The CDR3 region has the DNA TGCGCCAGCAGCTTGGGGCAGGGGAACACCGGGGAGCTGTTTTTC.

This chain joins TRBV7-6 and TRBJ2-7; 10 positions match TRBD1. In germline, CDR1 is SGHVS, CDR2 FNYEAQ. The junction had 9 bases not matched to a gene; V was cut back by 2 bases and J by 2 bases. The CDR3 consists of 17 residues. DNA of the CDR3: TGTGCCAGCAGCTTAATCCCCCCCGGGACAGGGGCCTACGAGCAGTACTTC. Its protein is CASSLIPPGTGAYEQYF.

This CDR3 reads CASSAGGNNEKLFF. The CDR3 DNA sequence: TGTGCCAGCAGCGCAGGGGGGAATAATGAAAAACTGTTTTTT. The J gene is TRBJ1-4, the V gene TRBV9; 7 bases map to TRBD1. CDR1 is SGDLS, CDR2 YYNGEE, per germline. V lost 3 bases to trimming and J lost 4 bases; unmatched junction nucleotides: 3. This CDR3 has 14 residues.

The rearrangement joins TRBV11-1 to TRBJ2-1; 10 nucleotides align to TRBD2. Germline CDR1 SGHAT, CDR2 FQDESV (reference sequence). V dropped 2 bases and J dropped 7; count of bases not matched to a gene: 5. CDR3 length: 15 residues. The DNA of the CDR3 is TGTGCCAGCAGCTTATCTAGCGGGAGTGGGAATGAGCAGTTCTTC. Its protein is CASSLSSGSGNEQFF.

The V call is TRBV7-2, the J call TRBJ2-2; TRBD2 matches at 14 bases. Germline values: CDR1 SGHTA, CDR2 FQGNSA. J lost 6 bases, V lost 5 bases, and 5 bases had no gene match. The CDR3 contains 16 residues. The CDR3 protein is CASSKTSGRAAGELFF. DNA of the CDR3: TGTGCCAGCAGCAAGACTAGCGGGAGGGCCGCCGGGGAGCTGTTTTTT.

The chain carries TRBV29-1 and TRBJ1-2; D gene ambiguous. The ends were cut back, 7 bases at V and 4 bases at J, with 13 bases in the middle. Germline values: CDR1 SQVTM, CDR2 ANQGSEA. The CDR3 sequence is 12 residues long. CDR3 DNA: TGCAGCGCCGACATGACTATCTATGGCTACACCTTC. Protein product: CSADMTIYGYTF.

The chain uses TRBV18 and TRBJ2-1; D might be TRBD2 (5 bases). V was shortened by 0 bases and J by 7 bases, with 7 bases between the two germline ends. Germline CDR1 KGHSH, CDR2 LQKENI. This CDR3 comprises 13 residues. The CDR3 loop is CASSPPGGNEQFF. In DNA form, the CDR3 reads TGTGCCAGCTCACCACCAGGCGGGAATGAGCAGTTCTTC.

This sequence joins TRBV28 and TRBJ1-1, with D perhaps matching TRBD1 (6 bases). Deletions cut 0 bases from V and 1 base from J, with 9 bases between. Looked up from germline, CDR1 is MDHEN and CDR2 is SYDVKM. The CDR3 covers 15 residues. CDR3 sequence reads: CASSLWDSKNTEAFF. CDR3 DNA: TGTGCCAGCAGTTTATGGGACAGCAAGAACACTGAAGCTTTCTTT.

This clone was detected a few times. The J gene is TRBJ2-7, the V gene TRBV6-4, with 9 nucleotides matching TRBD2. This CDR3 has 13 amino acids. Trimming removed 4 bases from V and 6 bases from J; junction bases left unmatched: 4. The V gene's germline CDR1 is MRHNA and CDR2 SNTAGT. The CDR3 here is CASSASGEGEQYF. The CDR3 DNA is TGTGCCAGCAGTGCTAGCGGGGAGGGCGAGCAGTACTTC.

The chain uses TRBV5-6 and TRBJ2-5; possibly TRBD2 for D (6 bases). CDR3 length: 15 residues. V dropped 1 base and J dropped 2 bases, with 12 bases sitting between them. CDR1 is SGHDT, CDR2 YYEEEE, per germline. The CDR3 spells CASSLFRGRQETQYF. CDR3 in DNA: TGTGCCAGCAGCTTGTTTCGGGGGAGGCAAGAGACCCAGTACTTC.

V and J are TRBV6-5 and TRBJ2-7; 7 bases are a match to TRBD1. This CDR3 comprises 12 residues. CDR1 MNHEY and CDR2 SVGAGI come from the germline V gene. V gave up 8 bases and J gave up 5 bases; unmatched junction bases: 6. DNA for the CDR3: TGTGCCAGCCGACAGGGCCGGGACGAGCAGTACTTC. Encoded protein: CASRQGRDEQYF.

The rearrangement uses TRBV5-1 and TRBJ2-3; D perhaps matches TRBD1 (5 bases). Looked up from germline, CDR1 is SGHRS and CDR2 is YFSETQ. The V and J ends lost 0 bases and 0 bases respectively, with 5 bases between them. The CDR3 is made up of 14 amino acids. The CDR3 loop reads CASSLDRSTDTQYF. DNA of the CDR3: TGCGCCAGCAGCTTGGACAGGAGCACAGATACGCAGTATTTT.

The chain joins TRBV6-5 to TRBJ2-5, with 8 bases identical to TRBD1. The J call may be incorrect, as the DNA end agrees better with TRBJ2-7. Germline CDR1 is MNHEY and CDR2 is SVGAGI. The CDR3 totals 12 residues. CDR3 DNA: TGTGCCAGCAGCAACAGGGGGTACGAGCAGTACTTC. Translating gives CASSNRGYEQYF.

The rearrangement uses TRBV18 and TRBJ1-2; D gene ambiguous. Trimming took off 6 bases at V and 2 bases at J, with 10 bases between the two ends. The CDR3 has 13 amino acids. Germline V gene data show CDR1 as KGHSH and CDR2 as LQKENI. The CDR3 nucleotides are TGTGCCAGCTCCCCGGACTACAACTATGGCTACACCTTC. This gives the protein CASSPDYNYGYTF.

The rearrangement uses TRBV6-5 and TRBJ1-1, with 9 bases lining up with TRBD1. With 4 bases clipped from V and 5 bases from J, the junction kept 11 bases outside the gene matches. CDR1 MNHEY and CDR2 SVGAGI come from the germline V gene. This CDR3 is 16 amino acids long. The CDR3 DNA sequence: TGTGCCAGCAGTTTTGCCACAGGGGGCACAAGGACTGAAGCTTTCTTT. Its protein product is CASSFATGGTRTEAFF.

The chain recombines TRBV7-9 with TRBJ1-2; D is uncertain. Trimming stripped 6 bases from V and 6 bases from J, with 17 bases between. The CDR3 is made up of 14 amino acids. Germline-derived CDR1 and CDR2 are SEHNR and FQNEAQ (reference sequence). CDR3 sequence (DNA): TGTGCCAGCAGACCCCAGCAGGATTTTAATGGCTACACCTTC. This encodes CASRPQQDFNGYTF.

This clone was detected once. This chain joins TRBV28 and TRBJ1-2; 7 bases map to TRBD1. There are 16 residues in the CDR3. CDR1 is MDHEN and CDR2 is SYDVKM in the germline V gene. V was pared by 2 bases and J by 8 bases, with 14 bases of the junction left unmatched. The CDR3 loop is CASSLGPRDRGYGYTF. The CDR3 nucleotides are TGTGCCAGCAGTTTAGGGCCACGGGACAGAGGGTACGGCTACACCTTC.

V gene TRBV5-4 combines with J gene TRBJ2-3; 9 bases fit TRBD1. CDR3 length: 15 amino acids. Losses at the gene ends were 2 bases for V and 4 bases for J; bases not matched to a gene: 5. Germline V gene lookup returns CDR1 SGHNT and CDR2 YYREEE (reference sequence). The CDR3 DNA reads TGTGCCAGCAGCTTCCCGGGACAGGGACCAGATACGCAGTATTTT. It is translated as CASSFPGQGPDTQYF.

The chain couples TRBV5-5 to TRBJ2-7; tentative D call: TRBD2 (6 bases). The V gene lost 2 bases and the J gene lost 2 bases, with 11 bases spanning the gap. Germline-derived CDR1 and CDR2 are SGHKS and YYEKEE (reference sequence). The CDR3 is 14 residues long. CDR3 region: CASSLTREAYEQYF. The CDR3 region has the DNA TGTGCCAGCAGCTTAACGAGGGAGGCCTACGAGCAGTACTTC.

As to this clone: This sample also contains other DNA sequences that code for the same CDR3. This chain's CDR3 is CASSEGGETQYF. CDR3 DNA: TGTGCCAGCAGTGAGGGGGGGGAGACCCAGTACTTC. The J gene is TRBJ2-5, the V gene TRBV2; TRBD2 matches 7 bases. With V trimmed by 3 bases and J by 5 bases, 0 bases remained unmatched. Germline CDR1 SNHLY, CDR2 FYNNEI. The CDR3 is 12 residues long.

This clone appeared a single time. This CDR3 is CASSFSQGRGYTF. The DNA for the CDR3 is TGTGCCAGCAGTTTTTCACAGGGGCGCGGCTACACCTTC. The rearrangement links TRBV6-5 to TRBJ1-2; 7 bases are a match to TRBD1. V shed 4 bases, J shed 8 bases, and the junction held 7 bases outside the gene matches. This CDR3 is 13 amino acids long. Germline assignment: CDR1 MNHEY and CDR2 SVGAGI.

This clone has just a few counts. The chain joins TRBV5-5 to TRBJ1-3; D is unresolved. Per germline, CDR1 SGHKS and CDR2 YYEKEE (reference sequence). Trimming shortened V by 2 bases and J by 1 base, and 16 bases separated the two germline ends. The CDR3 totals 17 residues. The CDR3 protein is CASSLLTGESSGNTIYF. The CDR3 region has the DNA TGTGCCAGCAGCTTATTGACCGGGGAGAGTTCTGGAAACACCATATATTTT.

J is TRBJ2-5 and V is TRBV7-3, with D possibly being TRBD2 (6 bases). The V end lost 4 bases, the J end lost 5 bases, and 14 bases lay between the germline ends. The CDR3 extends over 14 amino acids. Germline values: CDR1 SGHTA, CDR2 FQGTGA. The CDR3 coding sequence is TGTGCCAGCAGCTCGACCCCCACTAGCGAGACCCAGTACTTC. Its translation is CASSSTPTSETQYF.